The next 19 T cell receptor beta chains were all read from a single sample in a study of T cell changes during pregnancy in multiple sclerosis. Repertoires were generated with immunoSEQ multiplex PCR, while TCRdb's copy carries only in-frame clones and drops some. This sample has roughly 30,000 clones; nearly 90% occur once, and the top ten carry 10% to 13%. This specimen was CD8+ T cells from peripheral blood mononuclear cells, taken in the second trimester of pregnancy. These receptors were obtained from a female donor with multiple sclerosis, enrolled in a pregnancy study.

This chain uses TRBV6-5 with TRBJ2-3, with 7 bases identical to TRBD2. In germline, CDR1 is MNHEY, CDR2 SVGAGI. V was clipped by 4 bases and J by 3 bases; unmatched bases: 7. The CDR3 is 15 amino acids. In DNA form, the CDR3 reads TGTGCCAGCAGTTGGGAGGGAGTCGGGACAGATACGCAGTATTTT. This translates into CASSWEGVGTDTQYF.

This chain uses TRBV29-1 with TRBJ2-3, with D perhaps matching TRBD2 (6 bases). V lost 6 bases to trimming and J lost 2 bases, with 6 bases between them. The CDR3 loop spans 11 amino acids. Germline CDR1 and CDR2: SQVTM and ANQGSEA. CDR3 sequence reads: CSVGLTDTQYF. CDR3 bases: TGCAGCGTGGGACTCACAGATACGCAGTATTTT.

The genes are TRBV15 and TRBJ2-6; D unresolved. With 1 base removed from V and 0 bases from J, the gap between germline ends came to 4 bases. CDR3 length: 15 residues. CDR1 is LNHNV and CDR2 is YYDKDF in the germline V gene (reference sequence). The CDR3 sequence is CATSRGVSGANVLTF. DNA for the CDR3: TGTGCCACCAGCAGAGGAGTCTCTGGGGCCAACGTCCTGACTTTC.

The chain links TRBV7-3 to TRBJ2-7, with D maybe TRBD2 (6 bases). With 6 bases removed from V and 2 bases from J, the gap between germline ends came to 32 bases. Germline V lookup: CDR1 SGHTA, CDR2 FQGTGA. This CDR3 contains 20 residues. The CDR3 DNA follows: TGTGCCAGCAGGGTGTCAAGAGAGGGGACTCCCGGAACCATTCCCTACGAGCAGTACTTC. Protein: CASRVSREGTPGTIPYEQYF.

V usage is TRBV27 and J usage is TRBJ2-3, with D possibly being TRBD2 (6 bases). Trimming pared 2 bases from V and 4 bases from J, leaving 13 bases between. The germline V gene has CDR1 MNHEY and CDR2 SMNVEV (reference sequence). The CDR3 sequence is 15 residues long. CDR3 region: CASSLGGRESDTQYF. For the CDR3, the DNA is TGTGCCAGCAGTTTAGGGGGGAGAGAGTCAGATACGCAGTATTTT.

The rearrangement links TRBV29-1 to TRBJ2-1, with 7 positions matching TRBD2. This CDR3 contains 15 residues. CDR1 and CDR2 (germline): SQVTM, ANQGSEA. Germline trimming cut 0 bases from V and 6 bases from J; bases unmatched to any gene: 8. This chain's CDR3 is CSVEDQRLAGNEQFF. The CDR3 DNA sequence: TGCAGCGTTGAAGATCAGAGACTAGCTGGCAATGAGCAGTTCTTC.

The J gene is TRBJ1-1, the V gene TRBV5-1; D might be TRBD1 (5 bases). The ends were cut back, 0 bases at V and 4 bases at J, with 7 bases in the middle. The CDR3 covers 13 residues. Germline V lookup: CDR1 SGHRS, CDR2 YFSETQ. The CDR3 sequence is CASSLGGGTEAFF. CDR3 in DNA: TGCGCCAGCAGCTTGGGGGGGGGCACTGAAGCTTTCTTT. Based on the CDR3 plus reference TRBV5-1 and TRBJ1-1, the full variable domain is KAGVTQTPRYLIKTRGQQVTLSCSPISGHRSVSWYQQTPGQGLQFLFEYFSETQRNKGNFPGRFSGRQFSNSRSEMNVSTLELGDSALYLCASSLGGGTEAFFGQGTRLTVV.

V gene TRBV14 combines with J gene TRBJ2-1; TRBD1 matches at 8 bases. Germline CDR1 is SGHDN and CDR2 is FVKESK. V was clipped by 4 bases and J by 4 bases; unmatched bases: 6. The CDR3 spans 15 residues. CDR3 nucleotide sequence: TGTGCCAGCAGCCCGGACAGGGATTTTTACAATGAGCAGTTCTTC. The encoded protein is CASSPDRDFYNEQFF.

CDR3 loop: CASRDRDTDTQYF. The CDR3 DNA sequence: TGTGCCAGCCGGGACAGGGACACAGATACGCAGTATTTT. The chain joins TRBV6-6 to TRBJ2-3, with TRBD1 matching 9 bases. V lost 8 bases to trimming and J lost 2 bases; unmatched junction nucleotides: 2. The germline gives CDR1 MNHNY, CDR2 SVGAGI (reference sequence). This CDR3 region has 13 residues.

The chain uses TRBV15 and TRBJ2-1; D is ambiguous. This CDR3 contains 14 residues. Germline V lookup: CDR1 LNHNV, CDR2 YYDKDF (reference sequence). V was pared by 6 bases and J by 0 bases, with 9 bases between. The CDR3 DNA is TGTGCCACCAGTCCTTGGAGCTCCTACAATGAGCAGTTCTTC. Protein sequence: CATSPWSSYNEQFF.

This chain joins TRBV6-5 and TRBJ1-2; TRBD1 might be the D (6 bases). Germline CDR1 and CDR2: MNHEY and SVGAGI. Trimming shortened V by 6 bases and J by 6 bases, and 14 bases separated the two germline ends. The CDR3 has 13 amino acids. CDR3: CASSLHRVDGYTF. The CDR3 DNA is TGTGCCAGCAGCCTACACAGGGTTGATGGCTACACCTTC.

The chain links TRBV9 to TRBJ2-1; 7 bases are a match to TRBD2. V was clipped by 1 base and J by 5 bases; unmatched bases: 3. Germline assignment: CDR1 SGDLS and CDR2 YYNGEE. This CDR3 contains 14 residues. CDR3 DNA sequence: TGTGCCAGCAGCGTAACGGGGGGAAACAATGAGCAGTTCTTC. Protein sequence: CASSVTGGNNEQFF.

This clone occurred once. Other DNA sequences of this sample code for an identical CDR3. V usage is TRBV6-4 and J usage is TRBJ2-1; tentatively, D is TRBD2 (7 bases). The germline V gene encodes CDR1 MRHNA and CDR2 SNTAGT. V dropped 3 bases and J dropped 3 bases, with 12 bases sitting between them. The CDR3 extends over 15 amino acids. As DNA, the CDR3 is TGTGCCAGCAGTGAGGGGGGGGGCGGCTACAATGAGCAGTTCTTC. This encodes CASSEGGGGYNEQFF.

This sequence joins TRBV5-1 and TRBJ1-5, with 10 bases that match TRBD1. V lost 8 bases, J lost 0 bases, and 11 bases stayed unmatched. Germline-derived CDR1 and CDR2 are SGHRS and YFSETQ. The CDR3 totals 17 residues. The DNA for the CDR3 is TGCGCCAGTCCCGGTGGACAGGGGGTACGTAGCAATCAGCCCCAGCATTTT. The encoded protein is CASPGGQGVRSNQPQHF.

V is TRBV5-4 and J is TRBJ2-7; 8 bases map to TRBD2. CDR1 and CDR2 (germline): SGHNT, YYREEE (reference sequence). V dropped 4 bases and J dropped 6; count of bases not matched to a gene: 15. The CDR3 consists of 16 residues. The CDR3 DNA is TGTGCCAGCAGCCCTGACCGCGGGACTAGAAGCTCCGAGCAGTACTTC. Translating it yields CASSPDRGTRSSEQYF.

CDR3 residues: CASSLDPGQGQPQHF. DNA for the CDR3: TGTGCCAGCAGCTTAGATCCGGGACAGGGACAGCCCCAGCATTTT. The chain links TRBV11-2 to TRBJ1-5, with TRBD1 identical over 9 bases. This CDR3 contains 15 residues. With 0 bases clipped from V and 7 bases from J, the junction kept 4 bases outside the gene matches. Germline V gene sequence: CDR1 SGHAT, CDR2 FQNNGV.

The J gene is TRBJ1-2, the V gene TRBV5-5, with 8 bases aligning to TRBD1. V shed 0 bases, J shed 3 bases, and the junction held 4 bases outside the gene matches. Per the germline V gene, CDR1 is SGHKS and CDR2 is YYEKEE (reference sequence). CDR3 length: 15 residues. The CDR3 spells CASSLVDRVDYGYTF. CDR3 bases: TGTGCCAGCAGCTTGGTGGACAGGGTGGACTATGGCTACACCTTC.

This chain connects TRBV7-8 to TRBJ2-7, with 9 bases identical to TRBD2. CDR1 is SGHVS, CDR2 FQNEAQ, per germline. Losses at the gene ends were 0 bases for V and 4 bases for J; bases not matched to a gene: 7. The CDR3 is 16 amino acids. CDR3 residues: CASSLAGSGSWYEQYF. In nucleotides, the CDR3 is TGTGCCAGCAGCTTAGCGGGTAGCGGGAGTTGGTACGAGCAGTACTTC.

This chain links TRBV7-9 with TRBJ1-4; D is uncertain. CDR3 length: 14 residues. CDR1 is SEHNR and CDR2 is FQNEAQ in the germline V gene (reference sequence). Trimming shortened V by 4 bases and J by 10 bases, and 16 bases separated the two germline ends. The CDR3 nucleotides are TGTGCCAGCAGCTCGGAGGTCCTGGAGGGAAAACTGTTTTTT. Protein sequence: CASSSEVLEGKLFF. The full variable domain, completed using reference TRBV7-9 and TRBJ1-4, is DTGVSQNPRHKITKRGQNVTFRCDPISEHNRLYWYRQTLGQGPEFLTYFQNEAQLEKSRLLSDRFSAERPKGSFSTLEIQRTEQGDSAMYLCASSSEVLEGKLFFGSGTQLSVL.